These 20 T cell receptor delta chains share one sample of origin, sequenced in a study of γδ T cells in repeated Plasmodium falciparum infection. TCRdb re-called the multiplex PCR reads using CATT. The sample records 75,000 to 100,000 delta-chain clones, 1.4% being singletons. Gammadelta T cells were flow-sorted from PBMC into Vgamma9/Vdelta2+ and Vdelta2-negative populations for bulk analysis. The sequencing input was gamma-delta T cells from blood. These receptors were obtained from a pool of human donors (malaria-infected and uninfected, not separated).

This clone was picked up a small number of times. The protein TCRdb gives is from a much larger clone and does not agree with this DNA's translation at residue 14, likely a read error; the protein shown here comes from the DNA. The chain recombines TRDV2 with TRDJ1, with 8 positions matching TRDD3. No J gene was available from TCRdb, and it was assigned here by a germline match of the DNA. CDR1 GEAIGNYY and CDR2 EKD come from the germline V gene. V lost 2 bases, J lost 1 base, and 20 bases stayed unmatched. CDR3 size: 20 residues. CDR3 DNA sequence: TGTGCCTGTGACAAACTGGGGGTTACCAGACAGGGGAGTTGCACCGATAAACTCATCTTT. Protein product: CACDKLGVTRQGSCTDKLIF.

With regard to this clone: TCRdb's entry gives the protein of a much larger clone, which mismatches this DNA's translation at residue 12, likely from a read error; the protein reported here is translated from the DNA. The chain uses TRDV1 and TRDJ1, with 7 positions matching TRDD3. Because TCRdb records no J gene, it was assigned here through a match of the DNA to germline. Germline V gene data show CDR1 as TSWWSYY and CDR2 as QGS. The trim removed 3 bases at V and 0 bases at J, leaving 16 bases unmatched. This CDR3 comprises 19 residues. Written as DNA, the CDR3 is TGTGCTCTTGGGGACTCCCATCGAAGTGGATACGCATACACCGATAAACTCATCTTT. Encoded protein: CALGDSHRSGYAYTDKLIF.

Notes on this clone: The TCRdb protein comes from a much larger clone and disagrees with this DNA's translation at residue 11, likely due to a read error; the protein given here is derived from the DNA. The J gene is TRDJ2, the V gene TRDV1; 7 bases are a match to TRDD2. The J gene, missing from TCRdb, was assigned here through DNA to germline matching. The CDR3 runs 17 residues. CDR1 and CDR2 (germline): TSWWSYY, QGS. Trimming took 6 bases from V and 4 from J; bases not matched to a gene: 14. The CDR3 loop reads CALGPGLPAPSTAQLFF. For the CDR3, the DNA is TGTGCTCTTGGCCCCGGCCTTCCTGCTCCTTCGACAGCACAACTCTTCTTT.

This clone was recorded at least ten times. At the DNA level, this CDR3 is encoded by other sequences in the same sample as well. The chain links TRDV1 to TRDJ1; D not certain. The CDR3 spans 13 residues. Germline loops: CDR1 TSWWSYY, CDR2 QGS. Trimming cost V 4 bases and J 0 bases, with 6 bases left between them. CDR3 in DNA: TGTGCTCTTGGGGGCAAGTACACCGATAAACTCATCTTT. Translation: CALGGKYTDKLIF.

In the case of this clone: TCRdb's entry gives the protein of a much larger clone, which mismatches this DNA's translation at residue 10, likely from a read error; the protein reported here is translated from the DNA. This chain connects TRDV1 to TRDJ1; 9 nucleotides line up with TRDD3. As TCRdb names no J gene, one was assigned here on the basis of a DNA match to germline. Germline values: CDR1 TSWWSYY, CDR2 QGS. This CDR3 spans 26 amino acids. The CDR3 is CALGELSWPPLPDLPYWGTVWNGLIF. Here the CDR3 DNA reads TGTGCTCTCGGGGAACTGTCCTGGCCTCCTCTCCCAGACCTCCCATACTGGGGGACGGTTTGGAATGGACTCATCTTT.

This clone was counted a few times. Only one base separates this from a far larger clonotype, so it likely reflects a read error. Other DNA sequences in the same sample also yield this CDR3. CDR3 nucleotide sequence: TGTGCCCTTGGGGAACTAGGAGTCAGGAGCTTCCTACGGCTGGGGATGCCACCCAACCCATCCGATAAACTCATCTTT. Translation gives CALGELGVRSFLRLGMPPNPSDKLIF. V usage is TRDV1 and J usage is TRDJ1; 8 nucleotides align to TRDD2. Germline matching of the DNA provided the J gene here, since TCRdb leaves it blank. Germline CDR1 reads TSWWSYY; CDR2 reads QGS. The CDR3 runs to 26 residues.

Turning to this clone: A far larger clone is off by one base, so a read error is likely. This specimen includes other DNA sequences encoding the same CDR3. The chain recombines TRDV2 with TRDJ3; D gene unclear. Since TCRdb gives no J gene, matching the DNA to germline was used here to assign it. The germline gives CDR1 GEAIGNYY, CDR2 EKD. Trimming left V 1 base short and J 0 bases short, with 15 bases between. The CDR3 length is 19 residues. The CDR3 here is CACDTRGQLSSWDTRQMFF. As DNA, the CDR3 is TGTGCCTGTGACACACGGGGTCAACTCAGCTCCTGGGACACCCGACAGATGTTTTTC.

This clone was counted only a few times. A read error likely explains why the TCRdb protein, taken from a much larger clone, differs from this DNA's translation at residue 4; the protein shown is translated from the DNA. The CDR3 DNA reads as TGTGCTCTTGAGGAACTAGTATTCGCCTCCTGGGGGATAAAGTGGACCGATAAACTCATCTTT. Translation gives CALEELVFASWGIKWTDKLIF. The rearrangement joins TRDV1 to TRDJ1, with TRDD3 identical over 10 bases. Because TCRdb records no J gene, it was assigned here through a match of the DNA to germline. Germline CDR1 reads TSWWSYY; CDR2 reads QGS. The CDR3 covers 21 residues.

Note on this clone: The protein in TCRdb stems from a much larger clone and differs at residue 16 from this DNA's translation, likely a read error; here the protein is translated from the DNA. The CDR3 region is CALGRPLVGTKPYTDELIF. In DNA, the CDR3 is TGTGCTCTTGGTCGTCCCCTTGTCGGGACCAAACCTTACACCGATGAGCTCATCTTT. V usage is TRDV1 and J usage is TRDJ1, with no clear D. Germline values: CDR1 TSWWSYY, CDR2 QGS. The CDR3 consists of 19 residues. Trimming removed 6 bases from V and 11 bases from J, with 37 bases in between.

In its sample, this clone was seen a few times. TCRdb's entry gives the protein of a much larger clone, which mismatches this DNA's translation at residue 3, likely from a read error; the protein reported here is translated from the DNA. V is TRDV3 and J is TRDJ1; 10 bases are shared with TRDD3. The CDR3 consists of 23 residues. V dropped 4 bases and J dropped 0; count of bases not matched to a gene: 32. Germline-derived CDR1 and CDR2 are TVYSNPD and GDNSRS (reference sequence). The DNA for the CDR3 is TGTGCCTCTGCGGCCAGGCCTTCCTCTCCTCGCTACTGGGGGATTTCGTACACCGATAAACTCATCTTT. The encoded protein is CASAARPSSPRYWGISYTDKLIF.

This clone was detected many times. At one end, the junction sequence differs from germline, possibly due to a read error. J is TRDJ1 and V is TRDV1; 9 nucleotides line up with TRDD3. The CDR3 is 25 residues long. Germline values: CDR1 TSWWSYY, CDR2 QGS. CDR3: CALVELYPTFYPPGDTPKYTDKLIF. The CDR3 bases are TGTGCTCTTGTGGAACTCTATCCTACGTTTTACCCCCCGGGGGATACTCCAAAATACACCGATAAACTCATCTTT.

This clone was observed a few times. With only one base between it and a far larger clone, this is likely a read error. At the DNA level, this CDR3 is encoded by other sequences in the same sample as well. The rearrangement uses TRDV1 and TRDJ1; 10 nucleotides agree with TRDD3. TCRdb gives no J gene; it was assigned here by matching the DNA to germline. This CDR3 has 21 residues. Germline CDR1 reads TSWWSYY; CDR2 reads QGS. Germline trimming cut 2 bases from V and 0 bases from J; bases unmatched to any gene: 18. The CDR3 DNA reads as TGTGCTCTTGGGGAAGGGGTCCTAAGAAATCGGGGGATACGATACACCGATAAACTCATCTTT. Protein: CALGEGVLRNRGIRYTDKLIF.

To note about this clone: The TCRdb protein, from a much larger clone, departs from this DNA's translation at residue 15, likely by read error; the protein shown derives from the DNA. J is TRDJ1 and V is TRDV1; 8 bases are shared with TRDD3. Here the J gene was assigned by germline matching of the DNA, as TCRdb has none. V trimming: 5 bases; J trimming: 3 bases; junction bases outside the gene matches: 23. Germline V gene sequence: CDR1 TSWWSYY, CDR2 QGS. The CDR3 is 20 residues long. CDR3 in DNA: TGTGCTCTTGGGCAAAAGCGCCCCTACTGGGGGTCCCCGGACGCCGATAAACTCATCTTT. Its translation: CALGQKRPYWGSPDADKLIF.

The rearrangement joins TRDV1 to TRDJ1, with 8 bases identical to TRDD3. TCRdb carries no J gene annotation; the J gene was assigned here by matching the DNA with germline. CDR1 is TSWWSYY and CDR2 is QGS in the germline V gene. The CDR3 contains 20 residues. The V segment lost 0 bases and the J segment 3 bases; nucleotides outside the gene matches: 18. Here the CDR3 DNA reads TGTGCTCTTGGGGAACTATTGTCCTGGCTGGGGGAACAAGGTTCCGATAAACTCATCTTT. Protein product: CALGELLSWLGEQGSDKLIF.

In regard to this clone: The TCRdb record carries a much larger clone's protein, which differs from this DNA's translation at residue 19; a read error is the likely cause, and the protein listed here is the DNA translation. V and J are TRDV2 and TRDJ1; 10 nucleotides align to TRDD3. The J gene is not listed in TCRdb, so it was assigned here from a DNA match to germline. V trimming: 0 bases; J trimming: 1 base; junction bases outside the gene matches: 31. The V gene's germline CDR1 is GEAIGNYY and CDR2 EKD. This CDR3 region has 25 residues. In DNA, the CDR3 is TGTGCCTGTGACACCGTCGGTCTGGGGGGATACGCGGCGAACCGCGTATCCGAGATCACCGATAAACTCATCTTT. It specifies CACDTVGLGGYAANRVSEITDKLIF.

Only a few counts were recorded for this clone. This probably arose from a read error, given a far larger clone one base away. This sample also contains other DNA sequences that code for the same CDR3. The DNA of the CDR3 is TGTGCTCTTGGGGTTTCCTCGTACTGGGGGATCCAGACTTCTTTGACAGCACAACTCTTCTTT. Its protein is CALGVSSYWGIQTSLTAQLFF. The chain joins TRDV1 to TRDJ2; 10 positions match TRDD3. CDR3 size: 21 residues. Looked up from germline, CDR1 is TSWWSYY and CDR2 is QGS. Trimming cost V 4 bases and J 0 bases; bases outside gene matches: 17.

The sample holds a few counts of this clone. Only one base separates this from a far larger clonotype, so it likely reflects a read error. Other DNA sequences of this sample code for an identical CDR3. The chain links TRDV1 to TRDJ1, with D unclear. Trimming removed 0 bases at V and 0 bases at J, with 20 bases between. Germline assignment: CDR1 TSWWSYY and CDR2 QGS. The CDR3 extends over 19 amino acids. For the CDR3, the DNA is TGTGCTCTTGGGGAACTAAGACCTGCCCGACCCTTGTACACCGATAAACTCATCTTT. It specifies CALGELRPARPLYTDKLIF.

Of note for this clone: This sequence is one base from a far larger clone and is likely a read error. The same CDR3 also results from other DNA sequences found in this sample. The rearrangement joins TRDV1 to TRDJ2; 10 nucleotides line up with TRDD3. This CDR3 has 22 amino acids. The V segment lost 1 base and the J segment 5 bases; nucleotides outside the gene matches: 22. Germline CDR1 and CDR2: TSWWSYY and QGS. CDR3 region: CALGEPPLRMRGLGDPTAQLFF. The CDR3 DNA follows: TGTGCTCTTGGGGAACCTCCCCTACGTATGAGAGGACTGGGGGATCCCACAGCACAACTCTTCTTT.

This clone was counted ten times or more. The DNA of the CDR3 is TGTGCCTGTGACACCGTAGCTGGGGACCCTAGGCTCATCTTT. Translated, it gives CACDTVAGDPRLIF. The rearrangement joins TRDV2 to TRDJ1; D is possibly TRDD3 (6 bases). The germline V gene has CDR1 GEAIGNYY and CDR2 EKD. CDR3 length equals 14 residues. V was pared by 0 bases and J by 11 bases, with 18 bases between.

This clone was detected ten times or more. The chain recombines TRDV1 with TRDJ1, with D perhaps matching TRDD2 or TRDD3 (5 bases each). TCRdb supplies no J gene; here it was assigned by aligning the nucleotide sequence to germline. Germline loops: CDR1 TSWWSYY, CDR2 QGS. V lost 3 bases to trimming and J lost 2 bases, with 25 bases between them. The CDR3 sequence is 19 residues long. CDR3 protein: CALGDPSFLPYWPTDKLIF. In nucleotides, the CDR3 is TGTGCTCTTGGGGATCCTAGTTTTTTGCCATACTGGCCGACCGATAAACTCATCTTT.